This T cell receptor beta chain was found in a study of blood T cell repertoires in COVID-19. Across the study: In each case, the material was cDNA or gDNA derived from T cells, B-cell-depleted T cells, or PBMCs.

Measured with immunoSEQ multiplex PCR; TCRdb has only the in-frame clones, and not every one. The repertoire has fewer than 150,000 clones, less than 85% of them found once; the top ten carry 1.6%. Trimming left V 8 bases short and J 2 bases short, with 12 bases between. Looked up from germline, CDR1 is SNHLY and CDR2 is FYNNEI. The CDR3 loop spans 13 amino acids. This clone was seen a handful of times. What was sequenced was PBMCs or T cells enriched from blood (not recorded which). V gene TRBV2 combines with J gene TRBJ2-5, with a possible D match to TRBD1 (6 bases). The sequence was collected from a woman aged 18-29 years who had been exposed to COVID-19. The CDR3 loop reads CASDKGGQETQYF. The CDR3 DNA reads TGTGCCAGCGATAAAGGGGGTCAAGAGACCCAGTACTTC. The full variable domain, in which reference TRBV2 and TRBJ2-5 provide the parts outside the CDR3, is EPEVTQTPSHQVTQMGQEVILRCVPISNHLYFYWYRQILGQKVEFLVSFYNNEISEKSEIFDDQFSVERPDGSNFTLKIRSTKLEDSAMYFCASDKGGQETQYFGPGTRLLVL.